The 14 T cell receptor beta chains below come from one sample, sequenced in a study of T-cell memory formation after mild COVID-19. TCRdb recomputed calls from the 5' RACE reads with MiXCR, one row per CDR3 protein. Of 250,000 to 400,000 distinct CDR3 sequences listed, 14% are singletons. The sequenced sample was PBMCs or a T cell subset sorted from them (not recorded which). These receptor sequences come from a man aged 18 to 30 who had mild COVID-19 (a few samples of this study predate the infection). Cell type and time point are not known.

This clonotype came up many times. The CDR3 reads CASSLRGQRYEAFF. DNA for the CDR3: TGTGCCAGCAGCTTAAGGGGACAGAGGTATGAAGCTTTCTTT. This sequence joins TRBV13 and TRBJ1-1; 7 bases map to TRBD1. The CDR3 covers 14 residues. The V segment lost 2 bases and the J segment 7 bases; nucleotides outside the gene matches: 7. CDR1 and CDR2 from the germline V gene are PRHDT and FYEKMQ (reference sequence).

This clonotype has only a few counts. The chain carries TRBV20-1 and TRBJ2-1; the D gene is possibly TRBD2 (6 bases). Germline V gene data show CDR1 as DFQATT and CDR2 as SNEGSKA (reference sequence). The V gene lost 6 bases and the J gene lost 10 bases, with 19 bases spanning the gap. This CDR3 contains 13 residues. In nucleotides, the CDR3 is TGCAGTGCCCTCCCTTCCATGGCGGGGGAGCAGTTCTTC. Translated, it gives CSALPSMAGEQFF.

This clonotype showed up just a few times. The genes are TRBV7-2 and TRBJ2-7, with D perhaps TRBD1 (6 bases). The CDR3 loop spans 15 amino acids. Trimming stripped 4 bases from V and 4 bases from J, with 17 bases between. The germline V gene has CDR1 SGHTA and CDR2 FQGNSA. The CDR3 loop reads CASSSQPGQGYEQYF. The CDR3 region has the DNA TGTGCCAGCAGCTCCCAGCCGGGACAAGGATACGAGCAGTACTTC.

The chain recombines TRBV20-1 with TRBJ1-4; 9 nucleotides align to TRBD1. The CDR3 is made up of 15 amino acids. CDR1 DFQATT and CDR2 SNEGSKA come from the germline V gene (reference sequence). Trimming removed 3 bases from V and 7 bases from J; junction bases left unmatched: 9. This CDR3 is CSASPGTGTGEKLFF. The CDR3 DNA sequence: TGCAGTGCTAGTCCCGGGACAGGGACGGGTGAAAAACTGTTTTTT.

The chain is built from TRBV6-6 and TRBJ2-7; 7 bases align to TRBD2. The CDR3 spans 15 residues. Per germline, CDR1 MNHNY and CDR2 SVGAGI (reference sequence). Unmatched junction bases numbered 9, after V lost 6 bases and J lost 1 base. The CDR3 sequence: CASRGDGLGSYEQYF. The CDR3 nucleotides are TGTGCCAGCAGAGGGGACGGACTAGGTTCCTACGAGCAGTACTTC.

The chain employs TRBV6-5 and TRBJ2-1; D unclear. With 2 bases removed from V and 5 bases from J, the gap between germline ends came to 13 bases. The CDR3 covers 15 residues. CDR1 and CDR2 from the germline V gene are MNHEY and SVGAGI. The CDR3 DNA follows: TGTGCCAGCAGTTACACTTCGTCCAGCCACAATGAGCAGTTCTTC. Its translation is CASSYTSSSHNEQFF.

This clonotype was seen a few times. The V and J genes are TRBV4-1 and TRBJ2-1, with D hard to call. This CDR3 is built from 12 residues. From germline, CDR1 is MGHRA and CDR2 YSYEKL. Trimming removed 5 bases from V and 5 bases from J, with 7 bases in between. The CDR3 region is CASSSRNNEQFF. The CDR3 DNA follows: TGCGCCAGCAGCTCACGAAACAATGAGCAGTTCTTC.

This clonotype came up a few times. The rearrangement links TRBV7-3 to TRBJ2-5; 11 bases are shared with TRBD2. Unmatched junction bases numbered 3, after V lost 3 bases and J lost 6 bases. The CDR3 extends over 14 amino acids. Germline V gene sequence: CDR1 SGHTA, CDR2 FQGTGA. The CDR3 is CASSFSGGGQTQYF. The CDR3 coding sequence is TGTGCCAGCAGCTTTAGCGGGGGGGGCCAGACCCAGTACTTC. Combining the CDR3 with reference TRBV7-3 and TRBJ2-5 gives the whole variable domain GAGVSQTPSNKVTEKGKYVELRCDPISGHTALYWYRQSLGQGPEFLIYFQGTGAADDSGLPNDRFFAVRPEGSVSTLKIQRTERGDSAVYLCASSFSGGGQTQYFGPGTRLLVL.

This clonotype has more than one count but fewer than ten. V gene TRBV7-9 combines with J gene TRBJ2-1; 12 bases map to TRBD2. Germline-derived CDR1 and CDR2 are SEHNR and FQNEAQ (reference sequence). This CDR3 contains 15 residues. Germline trimming cut 5 bases from V and 6 bases from J; bases unmatched to any gene: 5. CDR3 nucleotides: TGTGCCAGCAGCGAACTAGCGGGGGGCGTCAATGAGCAGTTCTTC. Translating it yields CASSELAGGVNEQFF.

This clonotype occurred many times. V and J are TRBV7-6 and TRBJ2-5; unclear D gene. Germline V CDR1 and CDR2: SGHVS, FNYEAQ. CDR3 length: 14 residues. V was trimmed by 2 bases and J by 2 bases, leaving 9 bases between them. The CDR3 sequence: CASSLLSLQETQYF. The CDR3 DNA reads TGTGCCAGCAGCTTACTCTCCCTGCAAGAGACCCAGTACTTC. Full variable domain (rest looked up from reference TRBV7-6 and TRBJ2-5): GAGVSQSPRYKVTKRGQDVALRCDPISGHVSLYWYRQALGQGPEFLTYFNYEAQQDKSGLPNDRFSAERPEGSISTLTIQRTEQRDSAMYRCASSLLSLQETQYFGPGTRLLVL.

The sample holds a few counts of this clonotype. V is TRBV4-2 and J is TRBJ2-7; TRBD2 matches 11 bases. Germline V CDR1 and CDR2: LGHNA, YNFKEQ. V gave up 4 bases and J gave up 12 bases; unmatched junction bases: 11. The CDR3 loop spans 14 amino acids. In DNA, the CDR3 is TGTGCCAGCAGCCCTGGACTAGCGGGCCAAACTTTGTACTTC. This codes for CASSPGLAGQTLYF.

This clonotype was detected a few times. The chain links TRBV24-1 to TRBJ2-7, with D tentatively TRBD1 (6 bases). Germline V lookup: CDR1 KGHDR, CDR2 SFDVKD. Trimming shortened V by 0 bases and J by 3 bases, and 14 bases separated the two germline ends. The CDR3 length is 16 residues. The CDR3: CATSDLRPQGYYEQYV. The CDR3 DNA sequence: TGTGCCACCAGTGATTTGCGCCCACAGGGATACTACGAGCAGTACGTC.

This clonotype was observed a few times. The J gene is TRBJ2-7, the V gene TRBV10-3; TRBD1 matches 9 bases. This CDR3 spans 18 amino acids. The V and J ends lost 3 bases and 2 bases, in that order; junction bases with no gene match: 14. Germline V CDR1 and CDR2: ENHRY, SYGVKD. In nucleotides, the CDR3 is TGTGCCATCAGTGAAGCGGCCCCCCGGGACAGGGCTCCCTACGAGCAGTACGTC. Its translation: CAISEAAPRDRAPYEQYV.

This clonotype occurred a few times. The chain links TRBV5-1 to TRBJ1-1, with D perhaps TRBD1 (6 bases). Germline assignment: CDR1 SGHRS and CDR2 YFSETQ. With 4 bases removed from V and 1 base from J, the gap between germline ends came to 11 bases. This CDR3 is 14 amino acids long. CDR3 DNA sequence: TGCGCCAGCAGCCAAAAACAGGGGAACACTGAAGCTTTCTTT. Its protein product is CASSQKQGNTEAFF.